The T cell receptor (beta chain) under discussion was sequenced for a study of CD8+ T cells in alopecia areata. RNA extraction and reverse transcription yielded cDNA as sequencing template. The assay was immunoSEQ multiplex PCR, and TCRdb's table has in-frame clones only and misses some. The sample has 200,000 to 250,000 clones, roughly 57% seen once. Trimming stripped 0 bases from V and 1 base from J, with 7 bases between. The CDR3 contains 14 residues. CDR1 is SGDLS, CDR2 YYNGEE, per germline. The chain is built from TRBV9 and TRBJ2-5, with D uncertain. This receptor was obtained from a human donor with alopecia areata. The source material was CD4+ T cells sorted from blood, sampled at week 0. The DNA for the CDR3 is TGTGCCAGCAGCGTAGAGCATTTCCAAGAGACCCAGTACTTC. Translation: CASSVEHFQETQYF.